The TCR beta chain under discussion was sequenced for a study of cytomegalovirus exposure and HLA in healthy donors. General observations from the study: Segments of the TCR beta V type were, in most cases, productive about 90% or about 30% of the time in an earlier analysis. Through in vitro validation, a few CMV-associated chains were shown to be specific for CMV antigens. Usually a TCR sequence was rare, but some public TCRs were found in many donors.

60 Vbeta and 13 Jbeta primers were used in PCR. Measured with immunoSEQ multiplex PCR; TCRdb has only the in-frame clones, and not every one. The sample records roughly 100,000 clones, over 65% being singletons. Comment on this clone: The target antigen is unknown.

CDR1 MNHNS and CDR2 SASEGT come from the germline V gene. The germline V and J ends were trimmed by 2 bases and 6 bases, with 11 bases remaining between them. The CDR3 sequence is 13 residues long. Sequences were obtained from PBMCs. The chain combines TRBV6-1 with TRBJ2-7; the D gene is possibly TRBD2 (5 bases). The source is a man in his forties in good health and CMV-seropositive. Here the CDR3 reads CASSEKGGLEQYF. The CDR3 coding sequence is TGTGCCAGCAGTGAAAAAGGAGGTCTCGAGCAGTACTTC.